The next 30 T cell receptor beta chains were all read from a single sample in a study of T-cell memory formation after mild COVID-19. One entry per CDR3 protein results from TCRdb running MiXCR on the 5' RACE reads. The table lists around 34,000 distinct CDR3 sequences, 7% to 9.5% of them singletons. The sample was PBMCs or a T cell subset sorted from them (not recorded which). All receptors come from a man aged 18 to 30 who had mild COVID-19 (a few samples of this study predate the infection). Cell type and time point are not known.

This clonotype was counted at least ten times. The chain joins TRBV27 to TRBJ2-5; TRBD1 might be the D (6 bases). V was shortened by 3 bases and J by 4 bases, with 9 bases between the two germline ends. This CDR3 spans 13 amino acids. Looked up from germline, CDR1 is MNHEY and CDR2 is SMNVEV (reference sequence). CDR3 region: CASSFDRIETQYF. The CDR3 nucleotides read TGTGCCAGCAGTTTCGACAGGATAGAGACCCAGTACTTC.

This clonotype was picked up many times. The CDR3 loop reads CACRTDSSYNSPLHF. The CDR3 DNA reads as TGTGCCTGTCGGACAGACAGCTCCTATAATTCACCCCTCCACTTT. V is TRBV30 and J is TRBJ1-6, with a possible D match to TRBD1 (6 bases). Trimming pared 6 bases from V and 0 bases from J, leaving 12 bases between. The CDR3 is 15 residues long. Germline V gives CDR1 GTSNPN, CDR2 SVGIG (reference sequence).

This clonotype was observed many times. The chain joins TRBV27 to TRBJ1-1, with D perhaps TRBD1 (6 bases). Between the trimmed V and J ends, which lost 3 bases and 5 bases, there was a span of 13 bases. CDR3 length: 14 amino acids. CDR1 is MNHEY, CDR2 SMNVEV, per germline (reference sequence). CDR3 in DNA: TGTGCCAGCAGTTTTTCAGGGGAAGGGACTGAAGCTTTCTTT. This translates into CASSFSGEGTEAFF.

The table lists this clonotype with many counts. The rearrangement uses TRBV24-1 and TRBJ2-5; TRBD1 is a possible D gene (6 bases). This CDR3 has 15 residues. Germline lookup yields CDR1 KGHDR and CDR2 SFDVKD. Between the trimmed V and J ends, which lost 4 bases and 3 bases, there was a span of 14 bases. CDR3 coding DNA: TGTGCCACCAGTGACGCTTCACAGGGTAAAGAGACCCAGTACTTC. Protein sequence: CATSDASQGKETQYF.

This clonotype was seen a few times. A much larger clonotype is one base distant, so this may be a read error. V usage is TRBV20-1 and J usage is TRBJ2-5, with 9 bases aligning to TRBD2. The V segment lost 5 bases and the J segment 5 bases; nucleotides outside the gene matches: 12. From germline, CDR1 is DFQATT and CDR2 SNEGSKA (reference sequence). The CDR3 spans 15 residues. CDR3 in amino acids: CSASLRGGARETQYF. As DNA, the CDR3 is TGCAGTGCTTCCCTTCGCGGGGGGGCCCGTGAGACCCAGTACTTC.

The sample holds many counts of this clonotype. The chain has TRBV20-1 and TRBJ1-5; unclear D gene. The V end lost 2 bases, the J end lost 11 bases, and 7 bases lay between the germline ends. CDR1 DFQATT and CDR2 SNEGSKA come from the germline V gene (reference sequence). The CDR3 consists of 10 residues. As DNA, the CDR3 is TGCAGTGCTAGACAATGGGCCCAGCATTTT. Translated: CSARQWAQHF.

This clonotype was observed many times. V is TRBV5-6 and J is TRBJ2-5; D ambiguous. This CDR3 comprises 13 residues. Germline V gives CDR1 SGHDT, CDR2 YYEEEE. V shed 1 base and J shed 4 bases, with 8 bases lying between them. The CDR3 DNA sequence: TGTGCCAGCAGCTTGCGATTGGGAGAGACCCAGTACTTC. It specifies CASSLRLGETQYF.

This clonotype was seen more than once but under ten times. This rearrangement joins TRBV9 to TRBJ2-5; D tentatively reads TRBD1 or TRBD2 (5 bases each). Germline assignment: CDR1 SGDLS and CDR2 YYNGEE. This CDR3 is 14 amino acids long. Trimming cost V 4 bases and J 2 bases, with 12 bases left between them. The DNA for the CDR3 is TGTGCCAGCAGCCCGGGACGACGACAAGAGACCCAGTACTTC. It encodes CASSPGRRQETQYF.

There are many counts of this clonotype. This rearrangement joins TRBV6-5 to TRBJ1-3; TRBD1 aligns across 7 bases. The trim removed 5 bases at V and 0 bases at J, leaving 4 bases unmatched. Germline CDR1 is MNHEY and CDR2 is SVGAGI. The CDR3 extends over 15 amino acids. CDR3 sequence (DNA): TGTGCCAGCAGTGCGGGACAGCTCTCTGGAAACACCATATATTTT. This translates into CASSAGQLSGNTIYF.

The chain uses TRBV5-1 and TRBJ1-1; 8 bases align to TRBD1. V gave up 0 bases and J gave up 3 bases; unmatched junction bases: 4. From germline, CDR1 is SGHRS and CDR2 YFSETQ. The CDR3 is 15 residues long. CDR3 nucleotides: TGCGCCAGCAGCTTGGCAGGGGGCGAGGACACTGAAGCTTTCTTT. This encodes CASSLAGGEDTEAFF.

In this sample, this clonotype turned up a few times. The chain carries TRBV7-2 and TRBJ1-2; 9 bases match TRBD1. The CDR3 has 14 residues. V gave up 3 bases and J gave up 2 bases; unmatched junction bases: 1. Germline lookup yields CDR1 SGHTA and CDR2 FQGNSA. CDR3 nucleotides: TGTGCCAGCAGCTTTGACAGGGGGAACTATGGCTACACCTTC. This encodes CASSFDRGNYGYTF.

This clonotype was picked up many times. V is TRBV7-2 and J is TRBJ2-3; no firm D call. The CDR3 sequence is 14 residues long. V was trimmed by 5 bases and J by 0 bases, leaving 9 bases between them. Germline loops: CDR1 SGHTA, CDR2 FQGNSA. This chain's CDR3 is CASSPRLSTDTQYF. The CDR3 DNA reads as TGTGCCAGCAGCCCTCGTTTGAGCACAGATACGCAGTATTTT. Filled out from reference TRBV7-2 and TRBJ2-3, the complete variable domain reads GAGVSQSPSNKVTEKGKDVELRCDPISGHTALYWYRQSLGQGLEFLIYFQGNSAPDKSGLPSDRFSAERTGGSVSTLTIQRTQQEDSAVYLCASSPRLSTDTQYFGPGTRLTVL.

Within the sample, this clonotype is medium-sized. CDR3 coding DNA: TGTGCCAGCAGCCCACTACGGGAGACCCAGTACTTC. This sequence encodes CASSPLRETQYF. The gene calls are TRBV5-6 and TRBJ2-5; D is unresolved. Trimming took 4 bases from V and 5 from J, leaving 9 bases between them. In germline, CDR1 is SGHDT, CDR2 YYEEEE. This CDR3 has 12 residues. The complete variable domain, with remaining parts taken from reference TRBV5-6 and TRBJ2-5, reads DAGVTQSPTHLIKTRGQQVTLRCSPKSGHDTVSWYQQALGQGPQFIFQYYEEEERQRGNFPDRFSGHQFPNYSSELNVNALLLGDSALYLCASSPLRETQYFGPGTRLLVL.

The chain uses TRBV9 and TRBJ2-2; D might be TRBD1 (6 bases). Trimming left V 4 bases short and J 5 bases short, with 18 bases between. Looked up from germline, CDR1 is SGDLS and CDR2 is YYNGEE. There are 16 residues in the CDR3. As DNA, the CDR3 is TGTGCCAGCAGCTCGCCCTCAGGGGATTGGACCGGGGAGCTGTTTTTT. Translation: CASSSPSGDWTGELFF.

This clonotype showed up just once. V usage is TRBV11-3 and J usage is TRBJ2-1, with TRBD2 identical over 10 bases. The length of the CDR3 is 15 residues. CDR1 SGHNT and CDR2 YENEEA come from the germline V gene. After removal of 4 bases from V and 2 bases from J, the junction contained 2 bases not matched to a gene. The CDR3 sequence: CASSSGLAAYNEQFF. CDR3 bases: TGTGCCAGCAGCTCCGGACTAGCGGCCTACAATGAGCAGTTCTTC.

Many counts were recorded for this clonotype. The genes are TRBV5-1 and TRBJ2-5, with D perhaps matching TRBD1 (5 bases). The CDR3 is 12 amino acids. Trimming left V 8 bases short and J 0 bases short, with 8 bases between. The germline V gene has CDR1 SGHRS and CDR2 YFSETQ. Written as DNA, the CDR3 is TGCGCCAGTGCCAGGGACCAAGAGACCCAGTACTTC. Its protein is CASARDQETQYF.

A single count supports this clonotype. V gene TRBV7-2 combines with J gene TRBJ2-1; tentatively, D is TRBD1 or TRBD2 (5 bases each). This CDR3 is 12 amino acids long. Trimming shortened V by 5 bases and J by 10 bases, and 12 bases separated the two germline ends. The germline V gene has CDR1 SGHTA and CDR2 FQGNSA. This chain's CDR3 is CASSPPGREQFF. In nucleotides, the CDR3 is TGTGCCAGCAGCCCACCGGGACGGGAGCAGTTCTTC.

In its sample, this clonotype was seen many times. The CDR3 DNA is TGTGCCAGCAGCAGAGGGGAGGGCTATGGCTACACCTTC. Amino acid sequence: CASSRGEGYGYTF. The chain employs TRBV5-6 and TRBJ1-2; a possible D gene is TRBD1 (5 bases). This CDR3 contains 13 residues. V was shortened by 4 bases and J by 4 bases, with 11 bases between the two germline ends. CDR1 and CDR2 (germline): SGHDT, YYEEEE.

This clonotype was counted ten times or more. The genes are TRBV6-5 and TRBJ2-2, with 8 bases lining up with TRBD2. Germline values: CDR1 MNHEY, CDR2 SVGAGI. This CDR3 contains 16 residues. Trimming at V came to 0 bases and at J to 9 bases, leaving 9 bases not matched to a gene. CDR3 sequence (DNA): TGTGCCAGCAGTTACTCTGTGAATAGCGGGGTCCGGGAGCTGTTTTTT. Protein product: CASSYSVNSGVRELFF.

This clonotype was detected ten times or more. The chain joins TRBV10-1 to TRBJ1-1; tentative D call: TRBD1 (5 bases). Trimming pared 3 bases from V and 0 bases from J, leaving 14 bases between. The CDR3 is 16 amino acids. Looked up from germline, CDR1 is WNHNN and CDR2 is SYGVQD (reference sequence). CDR3 DNA: TGCGCCAGCAGTGAATCCCAGGGCCCTATGAACACTGAAGCTTTCTTT. Translation: CASSESQGPMNTEAFF.

This clonotype was seen many times. This chain joins TRBV15 and TRBJ2-5; 9 nucleotides agree with TRBD1. Looked up from germline, CDR1 is LNHNV and CDR2 is YYDKDF (reference sequence). The V segment lost 6 bases and the J segment 4 bases; nucleotides outside the gene matches: 3. The length of the CDR3 is 13 residues. CDR3 in DNA: TGTGCCACCAGACAGGGGGCGGGAGAGACCCAGTACTTC. Translating it yields CATRQGAGETQYF.

This rearrangement joins TRBV30 to TRBJ2-7; D is unresolved. In germline, CDR1 is GTSNPN, CDR2 SVGIG (reference sequence). V shed 0 bases and J shed 4 bases, with 4 bases lying between them. The CDR3 runs to 11 residues. CDR3 in DNA: TGTGCCTGGAGTGTACAGTACGAGCAGTACTTC. Protein product: CAWSVQYEQYF.

This clonotype occurred many times. The chain uses TRBV18 and TRBJ2-7; 8 bases line up with TRBD1. V gave up 5 bases and J gave up 7 bases; unmatched junction bases: 10. Germline CDR1 is KGHSH and CDR2 is LQKENI. The CDR3 is made up of 14 amino acids. The CDR3 region has the DNA TGTGCCAGCTCAGCAGGGGGCGACCTTGGTGAGCAGTACTTC. As protein: CASSAGGDLGEQYF.

In this sample, this clonotype turned up a few times. The V and J genes are TRBV5-5 and TRBJ1-1; TRBD1 might be the D (5 bases). The CDR3 is 15 amino acids. Trimming stripped 0 bases from V and 1 base from J, with 10 bases between. In germline, CDR1 is SGHKS, CDR2 YYEKEE (reference sequence). CDR3 sequence reads: CASSLGQMGNTEAFF. The DNA for the CDR3 is TGTGCCAGCAGCTTGGGACAGATGGGGAACACTGAAGCTTTCTTT.

This clonotype appeared many times. J is TRBJ2-3 and V is TRBV5-1; 9 nucleotides align to TRBD2. V trimming: 7 bases; J trimming: 3 bases; junction bases outside the gene matches: 6. The germline CDR1 and CDR2 sequences are SGHRS and YFSETQ. The CDR3 covers 14 residues. The CDR3 nucleotides read TGCGCCAGCGGGCTAGCGGGGCCAACAGATACGCAGTATTTT. Translation gives CASGLAGPTDTQYF. Combining the CDR3 with reference TRBV5-1 and TRBJ2-3 gives the whole variable domain KAGVTQTPRYLIKTRGQQVTLSCSPISGHRSVSWYQQTPGQGLQFLFEYFSETQRNKGNFPGRFSGRQFSNSRSEMNVSTLELGDSALYLCASGLAGPTDTQYFGPGTRLTVL.

This clonotype was seen repeatedly, ten times or more. The chain recombines TRBV4-1 with TRBJ2-3; 15 nucleotides align to TRBD2. The CDR3 runs to 21 residues. Per germline, CDR1 MGHRA and CDR2 YSYEKL. Germline trimming cut 1 base from V and 2 bases from J; bases unmatched to any gene: 13. The CDR3 loop reads CASSQVGTSGGTPLYTDTQYF. The CDR3 DNA reads TGCGCCAGCAGCCAAGTAGGGACTAGCGGGGGGACCCCACTCTACACAGATACGCAGTATTTT.

This clonotype was detected a few times. The chain couples TRBV18 to TRBJ2-4, with D maybe TRBD2 (6 bases). Germline CDR1 KGHSH, CDR2 LQKENI. CDR3 size: 15 residues. Trimming left V 0 bases short and J 7 bases short, with 13 bases between. CDR3 amino acids: CASSPPGTFRNIQYF. CDR3 bases: TGTGCCAGCTCACCACCAGGGACTTTTAGGAACATTCAGTACTTC. Variable domain in full (rest from reference TRBV18 and TRBJ2-4): NAGVMQNPRHLVRRRGQEARLRCSPMKGHSHVYWYRQLPEEGLKFMVYLQKENIIDESGMPKERFSAEFPKEGPSILRIQQVVRGDSAAYFCASSPPGTFRNIQYFGAGTRLSVL.

Ten or more counts support this clonotype. The V gene is TRBV7-2, the J gene TRBJ2-1; no definite D call. The CDR3 length is 11 residues. Germline CDR1 and CDR2: SGHTA and FQGNSA. V was cut by 6 bases and J by 2 bases, with 2 bases left in between. CDR3 sequence reads: CASRAYNEQFF. CDR3 coding DNA: TGTGCCAGCAGAGCCTACAATGAGCAGTTCTTC.

This clonotype has at least ten counts. V gene TRBV7-2 combines with J gene TRBJ2-7, with D perhaps matching TRBD2 (6 bases). Germline V gene sequence: CDR1 SGHTA, CDR2 FQGNSA. The CDR3 totals 14 residues. V gave up 1 base and J gave up 4 bases, with 11 bases separating them. CDR3 DNA sequence: TGTGCCAGCAGCTTAGTTGGGGGAGGTTACGAGCAGTACTTC. As protein: CASSLVGGGYEQYF. The full variable domain, with the rest looked up from reference TRBV7-2 and TRBJ2-7, is GAGVSQSPSNKVTEKGKDVELRCDPISGHTALYWYRQSLGQGLEFLIYFQGNSAPDKSGLPSDRFSAERTGGSVSTLTIQRTQQEDSAVYLCASSLVGGGYEQYFGPGTRLTVT.

This clonotype has at least ten counts. The rearrangement links TRBV28 to TRBJ2-3; possible D gene TRBD2, 6 bases. The germline V gene encodes CDR1 MDHEN and CDR2 SYDVKM. V was shortened by 5 bases and J by 8 bases, with 23 bases between the two germline ends. CDR3 size: 16 residues. The CDR3 coding sequence is TGTGCCAGCAGTCCCCCGGGAGTACGAAGTCCGGGTACGCAGTATTTT. It codes for CASSPPGVRSPGTQYF.